This T cell receptor (beta chain) was observed in a study of high-grade serous ovarian cancer treatment subgroups. Notes on the study in general: Higher neoantigen levels went with greater TCR clonal relatedness. These tumor repertoires lack spatial information from bulk sequencing. Different patients shared almost no repertoire; same-patient tumors shared roughly 0.11 to 0.85.

The protocol was immunoSEQ multiplex PCR, while the TCRdb copy is restricted to in-frame clones and leaves out a portion. The sample lists fewer than 20,000 clones, around 73% occurring once. With regard to this clone: Its antigen is unidentified.

Tumor tissue was taken before any definitive surgery or chemotherapy was given. The TCR was taken from a human donor with high-grade serous ovarian cancer. Sequencing used tumor tissue.

Here the CDR3 reads CASSPTGLDTEAFF. Here the CDR3 DNA reads TGTGCCAGCTCACCGACAGGGTTGGACACTGAAGCTTTCTTT. The J gene is TRBJ1-1, the V gene TRBV18; 7 bases match TRBD1. This CDR3 contains 14 residues. Germline trimming cut 3 bases from V and 3 bases from J; bases unmatched to any gene: 4. The germline V gene encodes CDR1 KGHSH and CDR2 LQKENI.